This T cell receptor (beta chain) was obtained from a study of spatial heterogeneity in lung cancer. Whole-study context: There were consistently more beta-chain sequences detected than alpha-chain sequences. TCR transcript abundance in tumor regions was strongly correlated with the T cell module score obtained from matched bulk RNA-seq. Study results and caveats: Tumor mutation count correlated with how many alpha and beta TCRs expanded intratumorally.

Time point of the sample: sample taken at primary tumor resection. The authors sequenced whole RNA from tumor, nontumor lung or frozen PBMC without sorting. TCR cDNA molecules each had a unique molecular identifier. TCRdb independently ran MiXCR on the 5' RACE reads; one entry per CDR3 protein. Of about 100,000 distinct CDR3 sequences in the sample, approximately 4% are singletons; the top ten hold about 20%. This clonotype was recorded at least ten times. The antigen is not known. Sequencing was performed on lung tumor tissue, taken at surgery. The clonotype was recovered from a male donor with early-stage non-small cell lung cancer.

DNA of the CDR3: TGCAGTGCTAGAGATGGGGGGGCAAAATGGGAGCAGTTCTTC. This codes for CSARDGGAKWEQFF. V and J are TRBV20-1 and TRBJ2-1; tentative D call: TRBD2 (7 bases). Trimming left V 0 bases short and J 10 bases short, with 16 bases between. Looked up from germline, CDR1 is DFQATT and CDR2 is SNEGSKA (reference sequence). The CDR3 length is 14 residues.